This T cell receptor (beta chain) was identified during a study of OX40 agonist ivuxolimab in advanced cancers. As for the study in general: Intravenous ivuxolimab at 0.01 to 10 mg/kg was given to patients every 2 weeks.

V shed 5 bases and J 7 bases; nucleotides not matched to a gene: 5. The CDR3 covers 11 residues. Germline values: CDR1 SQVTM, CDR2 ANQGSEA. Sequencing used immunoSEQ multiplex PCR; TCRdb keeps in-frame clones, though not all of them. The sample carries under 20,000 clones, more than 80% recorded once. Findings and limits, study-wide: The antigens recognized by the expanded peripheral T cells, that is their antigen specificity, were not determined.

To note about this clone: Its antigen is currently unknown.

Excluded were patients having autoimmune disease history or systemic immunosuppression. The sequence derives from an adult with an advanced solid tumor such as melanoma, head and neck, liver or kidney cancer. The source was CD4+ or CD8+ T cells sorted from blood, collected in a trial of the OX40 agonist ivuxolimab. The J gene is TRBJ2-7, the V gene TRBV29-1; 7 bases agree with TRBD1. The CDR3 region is CSVKQGWEQYF. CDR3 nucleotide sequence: TGCAGCGTTAAACAGGGGTGGGAGCAGTACTTC.